The rows below give T cell receptor beta chains drawn from one sample of a study of cytomegalovirus exposure and HLA in healthy donors. TCRdb's copy holds only in-frame clones and misses some; the assay was immunoSEQ multiplex PCR. The table has under 150,000 clones, approximately 78% seen once. The sequenced sample consisted of PBMCs. The source is a woman aged 40 to 50 in good health and CMV-seropositive. CDR3s include the opening cysteine and the closing phenylalanine or tryptophan. The order of the fields is D gene, J gene, clone size, V gene, CDR3 protein, CDR3 DNA. D genes are given only for firm matches. Only some rows state a clone size, as once, few, many or a class for expanded clones.

D: TRBD2; J: TRBJ2-1; size: .; V: TRBV18; CDR3: CASLSGTSGRGTHNEQFF; DNA: TGTGCCAGCCTCTCCGGGACTAGCGGGAGGGGTACCCACAATGAGCAGTTCTTC
D: .; J: TRBJ2-1; size: once; V: TRBV7-2; CDR3: CASSLDYRLEYNEQFF; DNA: TGTGCCAGCAGCTTAGATTATAGACTAGAGTACAATGAGCAGTTCTTC
D: .; J: TRBJ1-1; size: .; V: TRBV5-8; CDR3: CASSLEPFMNTEAFF; DNA: TGTGCCAGCAGCTTGGAGCCCTTTATGAACACTGAAGCTTTCTTT
D: .; J: TRBJ1-1; size: .; V: TRBV12-5; CDR3: CASGLEGVAEAFF; DNA: TGTGCTAGCGGTTTGGAGGGGGTGGCTGAAGCTTTCTTT
D: .; J: TRBJ2-3; size: few; V: TRBV5-4; CDR3: CASSVWYGSKDTQYF; DNA: TGTGCCAGCAGCGTCTGGTACGGGAGTAAAGATACGCAGTATTTT
D: .; J: TRBJ2-3; size: .; V: TRBV4-1; CDR3: CASSASMGGEGADTQYF; DNA: TGCGCCAGCAGCGCCTCCATGGGAGGCGAAGGCGCAGATACGCAGTATTTT
D: .; J: TRBJ2-3; size: .; V: TRBV27; CDR3: CASSLVRARTDTQYF; DNA: TGTGCCAGCAGTTTGGTGAGGGCCCGCACAGATACGCAGTATTTT
D: .; J: TRBJ2-1; size: .; V: TRBV6-5; CDR3: CASRRSESSYNEQFF; DNA: TGTGCCAGCAGGCGGTCCGAAAGCTCCTACAATGAGCAGTTCTTC
D: .; J: TRBJ1-3; size: .; V: TRBV29-1; CDR3: CSAKGSSDTIYF; DNA: TGCAGCGCAAAAGGGAGTTCGGACACCATATATTTT
D: TRBD2; J: TRBJ2-3; size: once; V: TRBV27; CDR3: CASSLIGASGRSDTQYF; DNA: TGTGCCAGCAGTTTAATTGGGGCTAGCGGGAGGTCAGATACGCAGTATTTT
D: TRBD1; J: TRBJ2-3; size: .; V: TRBV29-1; CDR3: CSVEGGQGADTQYF; DNA: TGCAGCGTTGAAGGTGGGCAGGGGGCAGATACGCAGTATTTT
D: TRBD1; J: TRBJ2-4; size: .; V: TRBV7-8; CDR3: CASSLDRGWRNIQYF; DNA: TGTGCCAGCAGCCTGGACAGGGGCTGGCGAAACATTCAGTACTTC
D: .; J: TRBJ1-1; size: .; V: TRBV11-3; CDR3: CASSGGLSMNTEAFF; DNA: TGTGCCAGCAGCGGGGGACTGTCCATGAACACTGAAGCTTTCTTT
D: .; J: TRBJ1-1; size: .; V: TRBV18; CDR3: CASSPVGQRGTEAFF; DNA: TGTGCCAGCTCACCAGTCGGCCAGAGAGGAACTGAAGCTTTCTTT
D: .; J: TRBJ2-6; size: .; V: TRBV11-2; CDR3: CASSPRDIRANVLTF; DNA: TGTGCCAGCAGCCCCCGGGACATCCGGGCCAACGTCCTGACTTTC
D: TRBD2; J: TRBJ2-2; size: .; V: TRBV18; CDR3: CASSPPVLAGVRTGELFF; DNA: TGTGCCAGCTCACCACCTGTACTAGCGGGAGTCCGCACCGGGGAGCTGTTTTTT
D: TRBD1; J: TRBJ2-5; size: once; V: TRBV19; CDR3: CASSLTGDGETQYF; DNA: TGTGCCAGTAGTTTAACAGGGGACGGGGAGACCCAGTACTTC
D: TRBD2; J: TRBJ2-2; size: .; V: TRBV5-4; CDR3: CASSLAGRVTGELFF; DNA: TGTGCCAGCAGCTTGGCCGGGAGGGTCACCGGGGAGCTGTTTTTT
D: .; J: TRBJ2-5; size: few; V: TRBV7-9; CDR3: CASSLRTGETQYF; DNA: TGTGCCAGCAGCTTAAGAACGGGAGAGACCCAGTACTTC
D: .; J: TRBJ2-3; size: once; V: TRBV28; CDR3: CASSFSLDTDTQYF; DNA: TGTGCCAGCAGTTTCTCTCTAGACACAGATACGCAGTATTTT
D: .; J: TRBJ1-6; size: .; V: TRBV10-2; CDR3: CASSERWELSPLHF; DNA: TGCGCCAGCAGTGAGCGTTGGGAGCTCTCACCCCTCCACTTT
D: .; J: TRBJ2-7; size: .; V: TRBV6-1; CDR3: CASSDLYEQYF; DNA: TGTGCCAGCAGTGACCTGTACGAGCAGTACTTC
D: TRBD1; J: TRBJ2-5; size: once; V: TRBV5-1; CDR3: CASSLGQGETQYF; DNA: TGCGCCAGCAGCCTGGGACAGGGGGAGACCCAGTACTTC
D: TRBD2; J: TRBJ2-7; size: few; V: TRBV5-1; CDR3: CASSPFSGGPYEQYF; DNA: TGCGCCAGCAGCCCCTTCTCGGGAGGGCCCTACGAGCAGTACTTC
D: .; J: TRBJ2-1; size: once; V: TRBV9; CDR3: CASSVGGGEQFF; DNA: TGTGCCAGCAGCGTAGGAGGTGGTGAGCAGTTCTTC
D: TRBD2; J: TRBJ2-3; size: .; V: TRBV11-3; CDR3: CASSLNSGRSDTQYF; DNA: TGTGCCAGCAGCCTAAATAGCGGGAGGTCAGATACGCAGTATTTT
D: TRBD2; J: TRBJ2-3; size: few; V: TRBV2; CDR3: CASSVLAGGPGTDTQYF; DNA: TGTGCCAGCAGTGTATTAGCGGGAGGGCCGGGCACAGATACGCAGTATTTT
D: .; J: TRBJ1-5; size: .; V: TRBV11-2; CDR3: CASSLGLNQPQHF; DNA: TGTGCCAGCAGCTTAGGGCTCAATCAGCCCCAGCATTTT
D: .; J: TRBJ2-3; size: .; V: TRBV5-1; CDR3: CASSLSTDTQYF; DNA: TGCGCCAGCAGCCTAAGCACAGATACGCAGTATTTT
D: .; J: TRBJ2-7; size: few; V: TRBV27; CDR3: CASSLSTGGSYEQYF; DNA: TGTGCCAGCAGTTTATCAACTGGGGGGTCCTACGAGCAGTACTTC
D: TRBD2; J: TRBJ2-1; size: .; V: TRBV5-1; CDR3: CASSLDGRGYNEQFF; DNA: TGCGCCAGCAGCTTGGACGGGAGGGGTTATAATGAGCAGTTCTTC
D: .; J: TRBJ1-3; size: .; V: TRBV2; CDR3: CASSDFGNTIYF; DNA: TGTGCCAGCAGTGACTTCGGAAACACCATATATTTT
D: TRBD2; J: TRBJ2-1; size: .; V: TRBV5-6; CDR3: CASSLGAGGYNEQFF; DNA: TGTGCCAGCAGCTTAGGAGCGGGAGGCTACAATGAGCAGTTCTTC
D: TRBD1; J: TRBJ2-2; size: few; V: TRBV7-3; CDR3: CASSGQGSTGELFF; DNA: TGTGCCAGCAGCGGACAGGGTTCCACCGGGGAGCTGTTTTTT
D: TRBD2; J: TRBJ2-7; size: once; V: TRBV7-6; CDR3: CASSLFTSGINMGLSYEQYF; DNA: TGTGCCAGCAGCTTATTCACTAGCGGGATAAATATGGGCCTCTCCTACGAGCAGTACTTC
D: TRBD2; J: TRBJ2-5; size: once; V: TRBV7-6; CDR3: CASSSTSGPQETQYF; DNA: TGTGCCAGCAGCTCGACTAGCGGGCCCCAAGAGACCCAGTACTTC
D: TRBD1; J: TRBJ1-5; size: .; V: TRBV27; CDR3: CASSFSGTETNQPQHF; DNA: TGTGCCAGCAGTTTCTCCGGGACAGAAACAAATCAGCCCCAGCATTTT
D: TRBD1; J: TRBJ2-7; size: .; V: TRBV19; CDR3: CASSIVRTGVYEQYF; DNA: TGTGCCAGTAGTATAGTCAGGACAGGAGTCTACGAGCAGTACTTC
D: TRBD2; J: TRBJ2-1; size: .; V: TRBV27; CDR3: CASSLILAGGQEQFF; DNA: TGTGCCAGCAGTTTAATCCTAGCGGGAGGGCAGGAGCAGTTCTTC
D: .; J: TRBJ2-7; size: .; V: TRBV11-2; CDR3: CASSLMANHYERYF; DNA: TGTGCCAGCAGCTTAATGGCGAACCACTACGAGCGGTACTTC
D: .; J: TRBJ2-7; size: .; V: TRBV5-6; CDR3: CASSLGTDSYEQYF; DNA: TGTGCCAGCAGCTTGGGGACAGACTCCTACGAGCAGTACTTC
D: TRBD2; J: TRBJ2-7; size: .; V: TRBV29-1; CDR3: CSVEDQRDGFYEQYF; DNA: TGCAGCGTTGAAGATCAGCGGGACGGATTCTACGAGCAGTACTTC
D: TRBD1; J: TRBJ1-2; size: .; V: TRBV10-1; CDR3: CASRQTGNYGYTF; DNA: TGCGCCAGCAGGCAGACAGGGAACTATGGCTACACCTTC
D: .; J: TRBJ2-7; size: few; V: TRBV5-1; CDR3: CASSPSGSAYEQYF; DNA: TGCGCCAGCAGCCCGTCTGGCTCTGCCTACGAGCAGTACTTC
D: TRBD2; J: TRBJ2-7; size: .; V: TRBV7-2; CDR3: CASSLDRPGLASYEQYF; DNA: TGTGCCAGCAGCTTAGATCGTCCGGGACTAGCATCCTACGAGCAGTACTTC
D: TRBD2; J: TRBJ2-5; size: once; V: TRBV7-8; CDR3: CASGGGVGETQYF; DNA: TGTGCCAGCGGCGGGGGGGTGGGGGAGACCCAGTACTTC
D: TRBD2; J: TRBJ2-1; size: .; V: TRBV5-6; CDR3: CASSSRGRGQFF; DNA: TGTGCCAGCAGCTCCCGCGGGAGGGGGCAGTTCTTC
D: .; J: TRBJ2-1; size: once; V: TRBV5-1; CDR3: CASSLGSGRNEQFF; DNA: TGCGCCAGCAGCTTGGGGTCTGGCAGGAATGAGCAGTTCTTC
D: .; J: TRBJ2-5; size: once; V: TRBV19; CDR3: CASSIGTGETQYF; DNA: TGTGCCAGTAGTATAGGGACTGGGGAGACCCAGTACTTC
D: TRBD1; J: TRBJ1-4; size: once; V: TRBV5-1; CDR3: CASSLAGTAGEKLFF; DNA: TGCGCCAGCAGCTTGGCCGGGACAGCTGGCGAAAAACTGTTTTTT
D: .; J: TRBJ2-7; size: .; V: TRBV11-1; CDR3: CASSPGHEIYEQYF; DNA: TGTGCCAGCAGTCCGGGACACGAAATCTACGAGCAGTACTTC
D: .; J: TRBJ2-7; size: .; V: TRBV15; CDR3: CATSRDKTDLGFEQYF; DNA: TGTGCCACCAGCAGAGATAAGACAGACCTGGGTTTCGAGCAGTACTTC
D: .; J: TRBJ1-6; size: .; V: TRBV10-2; CDR3: CASIGQRHSPLHF; DNA: TGCGCCAGCATAGGACAGAGACATTCACCCCTCCACTTT
D: .; J: TRBJ1-4; size: .; V: TRBV7-9; CDR3: CASSLATGLIEKLFF; DNA: TGTGCCAGCAGCTTAGCCACAGGGCTGATTGAAAAACTGTTTTTT
D: .; J: TRBJ2-2; size: .; V: TRBV28; CDR3: CASSSPGKNTGELFF; DNA: TGTGCCAGCAGTTCCCCCGGGAAGAACACCGGGGAGCTGTTTTTT
D: TRBD2; J: TRBJ2-1; size: .; V: TRBV28; CDR3: CASNTAGGFNEQFF; DNA: TGTGCCAGCAATACAGCGGGAGGTTTCAATGAGCAGTTCTTC
D: TRBD1; J: TRBJ2-3; size: many; V: TRBV5-4; CDR3: CASTDEGAGTDTQYF; DNA: TGTGCCAGCACCGATGAGGGGGCCGGCACAGATACGCAGTATTTT